This T cell receptor beta chain emerged from a study of blood T cell repertoires in COVID-19. Across the whole study: Sites in the United States, Italy and Spain provided acute and convalescent COVID-19 samples.

Authors' data handling: Scientists estimated how many nucleated cells there were by amplifying reference gene primers. This table comes from immunoSEQ multiplex PCR, and its TCRdb copy is limited to in-frame clones, with some not included. V and J calls plus clone size are reproduced from that table; the DNA served to infer D and trimming. The sample lists 150,000 or so clones, roughly 78% occurring once. CDR3 length: 13 residues. V shed 6 bases and J shed 6 bases, with 12 bases lying between them. This sequence originates from a human donor with acute or convalescent COVID-19. The donor label of this sample is uncertain. This sequence joins TRBV12-3 or TRBV12-4 and TRBJ2-1; possible D gene TRBD2, 5 bases. Sequenced sample: peripheral blood. The CDR3 region is CASSSGNLNEQFF. The CDR3 DNA reads TGTGCCAGCAGCTCCGGGAATCTCAATGAGCAGTTCTTC.